This T cell receptor beta chain came from a study of beta chain features in type 1 diabetes. Study summary: Age, gender, cell numbers and subset yield matched between patients and controls. General study points: Although PCR might favor shorter templates, it would do so equally in patients and controls. Significant though moderate, a shortening of TCRB CDR3s appeared in all four CD4+ subsets of Type 1 diabetes patients.

Sequencing targeted expressed TCRB transcripts, as all isolated RNA had been reverse transcribed. Assay used: immunoSEQ multiplex PCR; TCRdb lists only in-frame clones, some missing. This sample has 95,000 to 150,000 clones, with 16% found just once. A remark on this clone: Antigen unknown. One end of the junction varies from germline; a read error may be responsible.

Germline V gene sequence: CDR1 SGHNT, CDR2 YYREEE (reference sequence). This CDR3 contains 12 residues. A single heparinised draw of approximately 0.11 L on average was taken per donor. Input material: central memory CD4+ T cells from blood. V gene TRBV5-4 combines with J gene TRBJ2-7; D is possibly TRBD2 (6 bases). The sequence was obtained from a man aged 25 to 40 with type 1 diabetes. The CDR3 bases are TGTGCCAGCAGGTTGGACTATCACGAGCAGTACTTC. Encoded protein: CASRLDYHEQYF.